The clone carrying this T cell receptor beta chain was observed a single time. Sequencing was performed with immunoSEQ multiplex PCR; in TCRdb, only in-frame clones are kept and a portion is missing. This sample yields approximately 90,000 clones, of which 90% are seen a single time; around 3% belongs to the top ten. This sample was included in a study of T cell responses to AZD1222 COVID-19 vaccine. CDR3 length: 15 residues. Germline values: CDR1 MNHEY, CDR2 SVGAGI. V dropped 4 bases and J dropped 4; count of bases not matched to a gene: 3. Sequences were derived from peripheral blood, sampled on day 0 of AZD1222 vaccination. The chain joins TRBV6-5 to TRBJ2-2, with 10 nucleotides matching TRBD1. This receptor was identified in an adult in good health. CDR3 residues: CASSWDRGSTGELFF. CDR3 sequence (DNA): TGTGCCAGCAGTTGGGACAGGGGCTCCACCGGGGAGCTGTTTTTT.